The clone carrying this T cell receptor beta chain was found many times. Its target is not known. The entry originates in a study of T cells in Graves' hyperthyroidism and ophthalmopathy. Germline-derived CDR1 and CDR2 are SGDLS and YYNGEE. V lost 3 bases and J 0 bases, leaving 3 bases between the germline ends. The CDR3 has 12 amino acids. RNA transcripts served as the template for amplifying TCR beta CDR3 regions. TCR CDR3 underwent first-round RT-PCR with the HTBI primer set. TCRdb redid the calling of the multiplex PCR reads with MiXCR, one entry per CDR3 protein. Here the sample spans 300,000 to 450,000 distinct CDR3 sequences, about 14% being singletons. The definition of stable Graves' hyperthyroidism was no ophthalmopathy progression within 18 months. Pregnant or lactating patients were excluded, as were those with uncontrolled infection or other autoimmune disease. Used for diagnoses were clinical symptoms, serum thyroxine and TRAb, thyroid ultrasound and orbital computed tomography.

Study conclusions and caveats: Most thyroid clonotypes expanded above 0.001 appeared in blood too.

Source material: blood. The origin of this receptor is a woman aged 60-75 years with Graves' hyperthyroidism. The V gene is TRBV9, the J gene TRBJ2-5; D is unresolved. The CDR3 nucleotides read TGTGCCAGCAGCGGAAACCAAGAGACCCAGTACTTC. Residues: CASSGNQETQYF.